This TCR beta chain was identified in a study of beta chain features in type 1 diabetes. The CDR3 is made up of 13 amino acids. Germline CDR1 is KGHSH and CDR2 is LQKENI. Germline trimming cut 3 bases from V and 3 bases from J; bases unmatched to any gene: 1. The purity of all sorted populations exceeded 98%. Broader study findings: Among patients with Type 1 diabetes, TCRB CDR3s were moderately but significantly shorter in every one of the four CD4+ subsets.

The sequenced template was cDNA made from the entire isolated RNA. The repertoire was sequenced with immunoSEQ multiplex PCR; TCRdb's copy has only in-frame clones and lacks some. The sample shows tens of thousands of clones, roughly 70% of them seen only once. The sample holds one count of this clone. Its cognate antigen is unknown. This clonotype was obtained from a woman aged 18-29 years with type 1 diabetes. The chain is built from TRBV18 and TRBJ2-7; the match to TRBD1 covers 8 bases. Sequencing was carried out using Tregs from blood. The CDR3 region is CASSPTGGYEQYF. The CDR3 nucleotides read TGTGCCAGCTCACCTACAGGGGGCTACGAGCAGTACTTC. The full variable domain, its missing parts supplied by reference TRBV18 and TRBJ2-7, is NAGVMQNPRHLVRRRGQEARLRCSPMKGHSHVYWYRQLPEEGLKFMVYLQKENIIDESGMPKERFSAEFPKEGPSILRIQQVVRGDSAAYFCASSPTGGYEQYFGPGTRLTVT.